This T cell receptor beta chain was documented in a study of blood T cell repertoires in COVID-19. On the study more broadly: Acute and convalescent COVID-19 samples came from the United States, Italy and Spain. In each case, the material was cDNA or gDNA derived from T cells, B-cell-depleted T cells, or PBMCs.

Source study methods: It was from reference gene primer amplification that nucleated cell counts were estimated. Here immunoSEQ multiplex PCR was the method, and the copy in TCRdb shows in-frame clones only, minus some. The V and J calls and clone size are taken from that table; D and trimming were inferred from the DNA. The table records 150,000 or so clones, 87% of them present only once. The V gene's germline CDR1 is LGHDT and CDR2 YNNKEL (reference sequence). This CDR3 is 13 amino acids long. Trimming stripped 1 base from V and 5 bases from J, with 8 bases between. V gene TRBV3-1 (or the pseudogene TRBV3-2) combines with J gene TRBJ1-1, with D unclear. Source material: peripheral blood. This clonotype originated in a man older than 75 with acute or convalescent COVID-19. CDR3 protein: CASSQVLSTEAFF. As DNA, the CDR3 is TGTGCCAGCAGCCAAGTATTGTCTACTGAAGCTTTCTTT.